A single sample gave rise to the 31 T cell receptor beta chains below, sequenced in a study of CD8+CD57+ T cells in acquired aplastic anemia. Profiling of TCR beta VDJ combinations and CDR3 sequences used genomic DNA as template. In TCRdb, the reads were re-called with MiXCR into one record per CDR3 protein. Among 160,000 or so distinct CDR3 sequences, 40% to 55% were seen once, and the ten largest hold about 2.6%. The patients chosen for sequencing had shown expansion of CD8+CD57+ cells (detected by flow cytometry). The sequenced material came from sorted CD4+, CD8+, or CD8+CD57+ T cells (not recorded which) from PBMCs. The source of these receptors is a human donor with aplastic anemia.

Worth noting for this clonotype: An end of the junction does not agree with germline; a read error may underlie this. The chain is built from TRBV25-1 and TRBJ2-3; 12 bases line up with TRBD2. The CDR3 totals 17 residues. Germline V gene sequence: CDR1 MGHDK, CDR2 SYGVNS. The CDR3 protein is CASSGKGLAGSTGTQYF. Here the CDR3 DNA reads TGTGCCAGCAGTGGTAAGGGACTAGCGGGCTCAACAGGTACGCAGTATTTT.

As concerns this clonotype: A much larger clonotype is one base distant, so this may be a read error. The chain employs TRBV6-5 and TRBJ1-1; unclear D gene. CDR1 is MNHEY, CDR2 SVGAGI, per germline. The CDR3 totals 14 residues. Trimming left V 4 bases short and J 13 bases short, with 22 bases between. The CDR3 region is CASSSPGAKRVVFF. The CDR3 DNA reads TGTGCCAGCAGTTCCCCCGGAGCCAAAAGGGTAGTTTTCTTT.

V and J are TRBV2 and TRBJ2-2; 12 bases match TRBD1. The CDR3 length is 15 residues. V gave up 7 bases and J gave up 8 bases; unmatched junction bases: 8. The germline V gene encodes CDR1 SNHLY and CDR2 FYNNEI. DNA of the CDR3: TGTGCCAGCAACACCGGGACAGGGGGCAAAGGGGAGCTGTTTTTT. It is translated as CASNTGTGGKGELFF. Based on the CDR3 plus reference TRBV2 and TRBJ2-2, the full variable domain is EPEVTQTPSHQVTQMGQEVILRCVPISNHLYFYWYRQILGQKVEFLVSFYNNEISEKSEIFDDQFSVERPDGSNFTLKIRSTKLEDSAMYFCASNTGTGGKGELFFGEGSRLTVL.

This clonotype counts as medium-sized. The chain joins TRBV10-2 to TRBJ1-6; D remains unclear. Trimming took 2 bases from V and 8 from J, leaving 4 bases between them. The V gene's germline CDR1 is WSHSY and CDR2 SAAADI. The CDR3 runs to 12 residues. Written as DNA, the CDR3 is TGCGCCAGCAGTGAGCGGGATTCACCCCTCCACTTT. Protein product: CASSERDSPLHF.

This clonotype showed up just a few times. The rearrangement uses TRBV20-1 and TRBJ1-1; the D is unclear. Germline values: CDR1 DFQATT, CDR2 SNEGSKA (reference sequence). The CDR3 sequence is 8 residues long. The DNA of the CDR3 is TGCAGAACTACTGAAGCTTTCTTT. It specifies CRTTEAFF.

This clonotype came up many times. The chain links TRBV10-3 to TRBJ1-6; TRBD1 matches 7 bases. After removal of 2 bases from V and 8 bases from J, the junction contained 3 bases not matched to a gene. Germline V lookup: CDR1 ENHRY, CDR2 SYGVKD. This CDR3 region has 14 residues. The CDR3 here is CAISEGQGDSPLHF. CDR3 bases: TGTGCCATCAGTGAGGGGCAGGGGGATTCACCCCTCCACTTT.

The chain links TRBV2 to TRBJ1-2, with D uncertain. Germline CDR1 SNHLY, CDR2 FYNNEI. Trimming shortened V by 8 bases and J by 4 bases, and 14 bases separated the two germline ends. This CDR3 is 13 amino acids long. The CDR3 region has the DNA TGTGCCAGCGCGGGCGACAAGCTCTATGGCTACACCTTC. Its translation is CASAGDKLYGYTF.

By frequency in the sample, this clonotype is medium-sized. The rearrangement uses TRBV2 and TRBJ2-7; 7 bases are shared with TRBD1. The germline V gene encodes CDR1 SNHLY and CDR2 FYNNEI. J was trimmed by 2 bases and V by 8 bases; bases with no gene match: 6. CDR3 length: 13 residues. CDR3 sequence (DNA): TGTGCCAGCGAGAAGGGGGCAACCTACGAGCAGTACTTC. It codes for CASEKGATYEQYF.

About this clonotype itself: One base away lies a much larger clone, so this may be a sequencing read error. V usage is TRBV6-1 and J usage is TRBJ2-3; D gene uncertain. CDR3 size: 15 residues. Germline CDR1 is MNHNS and CDR2 is SASEGT. V was shortened by 7 bases and J by 0 bases, with 14 bases between the two germline ends. The CDR3 reads CASNLDGVSTDTQYF. CDR3 nucleotides: TGTGCCAGCAACCTTGACGGAGTTAGCACAGATACGCAGTATTTT.

This clonotype was observed a single time. This chain connects TRBV7-3 to TRBJ1-6; 10 bases map to TRBD1. The germline V gene encodes CDR1 SGHTA and CDR2 FQGTGA. This CDR3 has 15 residues. V trimming: 5 bases; J trimming: 7 bases; junction bases outside the gene matches: 5. This CDR3 is CASSPRTGGNSPLHF. CDR3 in DNA: TGTGCCAGCAGCCCTCGGACAGGGGGGAATTCACCCCTCCACTTT.

There are many counts of this clonotype. The gene calls are TRBV11-2 and TRBJ2-1; no firm D call. CDR3 length equals 19 residues. Germline values: CDR1 SGHAT, CDR2 FQNNGV. Trimming pared 3 bases from V and 9 bases from J, leaving 30 bases between. The chain's CDR3 is CASSFDRHSPEYKASEQFF. The CDR3, as DNA: TGTGCCAGCAGCTTTGACCGGCACTCCCCCGAATACAAGGCCAGTGAGCAGTTCTTC.

The CDR3 spells CSVDIDSARLTYNEQFF. CDR3 nucleotides: TGCAGCGTGGATATCGATTCTGCTAGGCTGACCTACAATGAGCAGTTCTTC. The chain joins TRBV29-1 to TRBJ2-1; D uncertain. The CDR3 contains 17 residues. From germline, CDR1 is SQVTM and CDR2 ANQGSEA. Trimming removed 6 bases from V and 2 bases from J, with 23 bases in between.

Concerning this clonotype itself: A much larger clone is a single base away; this may be a read error. This chain links TRBV9 with TRBJ2-1; D possibly corresponds to TRBD2 (6 bases). The CDR3 has 15 residues. Germline V CDR1 and CDR2: SGDLS, YYNGEE. The CDR3 coding sequence is TGCGCCAGCAGCCAACTCGGGGGAGCCTACAATGAGCAGTTCTTC. Translating gives CASSQLGGAYNEQFF.

This clonotype occurred many times. V is TRBV5-1 and J is TRBJ2-1; a weak D match, TRBD2 (6 bases). V shed 5 bases and J shed 7 bases, with 16 bases lying between them. The CDR3 contains 14 residues. Looked up from germline, CDR1 is SGHRS and CDR2 is YFSETQ. The CDR3 sequence: CASSHGGSENEQFF. The DNA of the CDR3 is TGCGCCAGCAGTCACGGGGGTTCTGAGAATGAGCAGTTCTTC.

This clonotype appeared a few times. The V call is TRBV3-1, the J call TRBJ2-1; tentatively, D is TRBD1 (6 bases). Germline V lookup: CDR1 LGHDT, CDR2 YNNKEL (reference sequence). Trimming removed 6 bases at V and 1 base at J, with 19 bases between. The CDR3 totals 17 residues. The CDR3: CASRDMRGSGSYNEQFF. In DNA, the CDR3 is TGTGCCAGCAGAGACATGAGGGGGTCGGGTTCCTACAATGAGCAGTTCTTC.

The chain couples TRBV7-2 to TRBJ1-1, with D tentatively TRBD1 (5 bases). Per the germline V gene, CDR1 is SGHTA and CDR2 is FQGNSA. The V gene lost 1 base and the J gene lost 3 bases, with 27 bases spanning the gap. The CDR3 sequence is 20 residues long. The CDR3 sequence is CASSLGRRLAGVGRHTEAFF. The CDR3 DNA sequence: TGTGCCAGCAGCTTAGGTCGTCGACTAGCGGGGGTCGGCAGGCACACTGAAGCTTTCTTT.

This clonotype has at least ten counts. The V call is TRBV19, the J call TRBJ1-6; TRBD1 aligns across 7 bases. The V and J ends lost 0 bases and 10 bases, in that order; junction bases with no gene match: 6. The CDR3 is 15 residues long. CDR1 and CDR2 (germline): LNHDA, SQIVND (reference sequence). The CDR3 coding sequence is TGTGCCAGTAGTATAGAAAGGACAGGTCGGTCACCCCTCCACTTT. Protein: CASSIERTGRSPLHF.

This clonotype was recorded at least ten times. The chain uses TRBV12-5 and TRBJ2-2; D call uncertain. The CDR3 loop spans 15 amino acids. CDR1 and CDR2 from the germline V gene are LGHNT and FRNRAP. V lost 7 bases and J 1 base, leaving 13 bases between the germline ends. The CDR3 here is CASAHSGLNTGELFF. DNA of the CDR3: TGTGCTAGTGCCCACTCCGGCTTGAACACCGGGGAGCTGTTTTTT. The full variable domain, rest sourced from reference TRBV12-5 and TRBJ2-2, is DARVTQTPRHKVTEMGQEVTMRCQPILGHNTVFWYRQTMMQGLELLAYFRNRAPLDDSGMPKDRFSAEMPDATLATLKIQPSEPRDSAVYFCASAHSGLNTGELFFGEGSRLTVL.

This clonotype was found a few times. This sequence may be a read error, since a much larger clone differs from it by one base. The V and J genes are TRBV20-1 and TRBJ2-1; D is possibly TRBD2 (6 bases). This CDR3 has 16 residues. CDR1 is DFQATT and CDR2 is SNEGSKA in the germline V gene (reference sequence). DNA of the CDR3: TGCAGTGCTAGAGTGAGCGGCGGGATGGGGCCCAATAAGCAGTTCTTC. Translation gives CSARVSGGMGPNKQFF.

The rearrangement links TRBV3-1 to TRBJ1-1; no clear D. Germline CDR1 and CDR2: LGHDT and YNNKEL (reference sequence). Trimming stripped 4 bases from V and 2 bases from J, with 17 bases between. This CDR3 region has 16 residues. In DNA, the CDR3 is TGTGCCAGCAGCCTGTTTGCGGGCCGTACTAACACTGAAGCTTTCTTT. Translation: CASSLFAGRTNTEAFF.

The sample holds a few counts of this clonotype. The CDR3 is CASRPQGKGELFF. The CDR3, as DNA: TGTGCCAGCAGGCCACAGGGAAAAGGGGAGCTGTTTTTT. The V and J genes are TRBV28 and TRBJ2-2, with D possibly TRBD1 on 6 matching bases. Trimming cost V 6 bases and J 8 bases, with 13 bases left between them. CDR3 size: 13 residues. Germline V CDR1 and CDR2: MDHEN, SYDVKM.

This chain uses TRBV12-3 or TRBV12-4 with TRBJ1-2, with 7 bases aligning to TRBD1. CDR3 length: 14 amino acids. V was clipped by 6 bases and J by 5 bases; unmatched bases: 9. The CDR3 nucleotides are TGTGCCAGCAGCCGAATCGGGACAGATTATGGCTACACCTTC. Translated: CASSRIGTDYGYTF.

On this clonotype itself: A much larger clone lies one base from this, so it may be a read error. The gene calls are TRBV11-2 and TRBJ2-1; TRBD2 matches at 10 bases. The germline CDR1 and CDR2 sequences are SGHAT and FQNNGV. The J segment lost 2 bases and the V segment lost 6 bases, leaving 7 bases of the junction unmatched. This CDR3 contains 16 residues. The DNA for the CDR3 is TGTGCCAGCAGTGAGCTAGCGGGAGCCCCCTACAATGAGCAGTTCTTC. Protein sequence: CASSELAGAPYNEQFF.

This clonotype was counted ten times or more. The chain has TRBV7-9 and TRBJ2-3; TRBD2 matches at 8 bases. V lost 2 bases and J lost 5; bases outside the gene matches: 0. The CDR3 has 13 amino acids. CDR1 is SEHNR, CDR2 FQNEAQ, per germline (reference sequence). CDR3 DNA: TGTGCCAGCAGCTTACGGGGGGGAGATACGCAGTATTTT. This gives the protein CASSLRGGDTQYF.

This clonotype was counted at least ten times. V gene TRBV20-1 combines with J gene TRBJ2-7, with 11 bases fitting TRBD2. The J segment lost 3 bases and the V segment lost 3 bases, leaving 7 bases of the junction unmatched. There are 15 residues in the CDR3. Germline V gene data show CDR1 as DFQATT and CDR2 as SNEGSKA (reference sequence). The CDR3 reads CSASLPLAGVYEQYF. CDR3 nucleotide sequence: TGCAGTGCTAGCCTCCCACTAGCGGGAGTCTACGAGCAGTACTTC.

This clonotype was seen a handful of times. The chain couples TRBV20-1 to TRBJ2-4, with 14 bases matching TRBD2. With 6 bases clipped from V and 9 bases from J, the junction kept 7 bases outside the gene matches. CDR3 size: 14 residues. Germline-derived CDR1 and CDR2 are DFQATT and SNEGSKA (reference sequence). The DNA for the CDR3 is TGCAGTGCCCCGACTAGCGGGAGGGCGGGCATTCAGTACTTC. Protein: CSAPTSGRAGIQYF.

As concerns this clonotype: A much larger clone is a single base away; this may be a read error. The V and J genes are TRBV7-9 and TRBJ1-4; D is possibly TRBD1 (6 bases). Germline CDR1 and CDR2: SEHNR and FQNEAQ (reference sequence). The V end lost 2 bases, the J end lost 12 bases, and 19 bases lay between the germline ends. There are 15 residues in the CDR3. The CDR3 loop reads CASSLSGAADEELFF. The CDR3 region has the DNA TGTGCCAGCAGCTTATCGGGGGCGGCAGACGAAGAACTGTTTTTT.

The J gene is TRBJ2-5, the V gene TRBV7-3; D not resolved. The germline V gene has CDR1 SGHTA and CDR2 FQGTGA. V lost 8 bases and J lost 4, with 8 bases in between. The CDR3 extends over 11 amino acids. The CDR3 reads CASSLSETQYF. The DNA of the CDR3 is TGTGCCAGCTCGCTTTCAGAGACCCAGTACTTC.

CDR3 bases: TGCAGTGCTCCCCGAGGTTCAGCGGGGGCAGAGACCCAGTACTTC. Encoded protein: CSAPRGSAGAETQYF. The V gene is TRBV20-1, the J gene TRBJ2-5, with 8 positions matching TRBD2. The CDR3 is 15 amino acids. V gave up 5 bases and J gave up 4 bases; unmatched junction bases: 12. Per the germline V gene, CDR1 is DFQATT and CDR2 is SNEGSKA (reference sequence).

For the CDR3, the DNA is TGTGCCAGCAGCCGCCTGGGGGTAAATCAGCCCCAGCATTTT. Protein sequence: CASSRLGVNQPQHF. The chain recombines TRBV7-8 with TRBJ1-5, with D possibly TRBD1 on 5 matching bases. Germline V CDR1 and CDR2: SGHVS, FQNEAQ. There are 14 residues in the CDR3. V was pared by 5 bases and J by 4 bases, with 12 bases between.

About this clonotype itself: A clone one base away is much larger, so this may be a read error. V usage is TRBV12-3 or TRBV12-4 and J usage is TRBJ2-1; TRBD1 matches 8 bases. V gave up 8 bases and J gave up 1 base; unmatched junction bases: 7. This CDR3 has 15 residues. The CDR3 DNA follows: TGTGCCAGCGGGCGGACAGGGCCTTCCTACAATGAGCAGTTCTTC. Amino acid sequence: CASGRTGPSYNEQFF.